These 3 T cell receptor beta chains were all obtained from the same sample, sequenced in a study of blood T cell repertoires in COVID-19. Produced via immunoSEQ multiplex PCR; TCRdb's table is partial and in-frame only. The sample gives roughly 200,000 clones, roughly nine tenths of which show up once; just under 25% is in the top ten. Sequencing input: PBMCs or T cells enriched from blood (not recorded which). The receptors derive from a woman between 40 and 55 years old in a cohort exposed to, infected with or recovered from COVID-19 (not recorded which).

The chain links TRBV4-1 to TRBJ2-1; 15 nucleotides agree with TRBD2. Germline V lookup: CDR1 MGHRA, CDR2 YSYEKL. The trim removed 0 bases at V and 9 bases at J, leaving 6 bases unmatched. The CDR3 totals 17 residues. The CDR3 nucleotides read TGCGCCAGCAGCCAAGATAGGACTAGCGGGGGGGCCATTGAGCAGTTCTTC. Its protein is CASSQDRTSGGAIEQFF.

The genes are TRBV6-5 and TRBJ2-5; D not certain. V gave up 4 bases and J gave up 0 bases, with 3 bases separating them. This CDR3 is 12 amino acids long. Germline V gene lookup returns CDR1 MNHEY and CDR2 SVGAGI. CDR3 protein: CASSFDQETQYF. The CDR3 coding sequence is TGTGCCAGCAGTTTCGACCAAGAGACCCAGTACTTC.

The gene calls are TRBV7-9 and TRBJ1-2, with TRBD1 as a possible D gene (5 bases). Per the germline V gene, CDR1 is SEHNR and CDR2 is FQNEAQ (reference sequence). The CDR3 loop spans 16 amino acids. Trimming removed 4 bases at V and 1 base at J, with 16 bases between. CDR3 region: CASSSGVTDLNYGYTF. DNA of the CDR3: TGTGCCAGCAGCTCAGGTGTGACAGACCTTAACTATGGCTACACCTTC.